This T cell receptor (beta chain) stems from a study of T cell repertoires in cytomegalovirus infection. Trimming stripped 6 bases from V and 0 bases from J, with 12 bases between. Per germline, CDR1 SNHLY and CDR2 FYNNEI. This CDR3 is 15 amino acids long. A single count supports this clonotype. One entry per CDR3 protein results from TCRdb running MiXCR on the reads. The repertoire holds approximately 500,000 distinct CDR3 sequences, 16% seen once, with approximately 24% in the top ten. The chain is built from TRBV2 and TRBJ1-5, with D unclear. The sequenced sample consisted of CD8+ T cells from PBMCs. The receptor comes from a human donor in good health (CMV status not recorded). Some clones in this sample may be carry-over from other donors' samples. Here the CDR3 reads CASRLMPDSNQPQHF. The DNA of the CDR3 is TGTGCCAGCAGGTTGATGCCTGATAGCAATCAGCCCCAGCATTTT.